Below are 6 T cell receptor beta chains sequenced from a single sample in a study of cytomegalovirus exposure and HLA in healthy donors. Vbeta (60) and Jbeta (13) primers were used in the PCR. Sequencing used immunoSEQ multiplex PCR; TCRdb keeps in-frame clones, though not all of them. The data contain more than 50,000 clones, 77% of them singletons. The source material was PBMCs. All receptors derive from a female donor in good health and CMV-seronegative.

V is TRBV18 and J is TRBJ1-4, with D possibly matching TRBD1 (6 bases). V gave up 4 bases and J gave up 5 bases, with 11 bases separating them. The CDR3 has 14 amino acids. Germline assignment: CDR1 KGHSH and CDR2 LQKENI. The chain's CDR3 is CASSRRGNNEKLFF. DNA for the CDR3: TGTGCCAGCTCACGAAGGGGGAACAATGAAAAACTGTTTTTT.

The rearrangement uses TRBV7-6 and TRBJ2-3; D not resolved. CDR1 is SGHVS and CDR2 is FNYEAQ in the germline V gene. The CDR3 runs 15 residues. V was trimmed by 5 bases and J by 5 bases, leaving 17 bases between them. CDR3 bases: TGTGCCAGCAGCCCTGAGACTGAAGGTTTAGATACGCAGTATTTT. This translates into CASSPETEGLDTQYF.

The V gene is TRBV15, the J gene TRBJ1-2; no clear D. V was clipped by 0 bases and J by 4 bases, with 9 bases between them. Per the germline V gene, CDR1 is LNHNV and CDR2 is YYDKDF (reference sequence). This CDR3 has 14 amino acids. Written as DNA, the CDR3 is TGTGCCACCAGCAGAGATTTTGGAGGCTATGGCTACACCTTC. This gives the protein CATSRDFGGYGYTF. Variable domain in full (rest from reference TRBV15 and TRBJ1-2): DAMVIQNPRYQVTQFGKPVTLSCSQTLNHNVMYWYQQKSSQAPKLLFHYYDKDFNNEADTPDNFQSRRPNTSFCFLDIRSPGLGDTAMYLCATSRDFGGYGYTFGSGTRLTVV.

J is TRBJ1-1 and V is TRBV25-1; 12 nucleotides agree with TRBD1. Trimming cost V 8 bases and J 8 bases; bases outside gene matches: 15. This CDR3 has 16 amino acids. The germline CDR1 and CDR2 sequences are MGHDK and SYGVNS. CDR3 in amino acids: CASSREGGQGAPEAFF. The CDR3 nucleotides are TGTGCCAGCTCTAGGGAGGGGGGACAGGGGGCGCCGGAAGCTTTCTTT.

The CDR3 sequence: CASREISYEQYF. In DNA, the CDR3 is TGTGCCAGCAGGGAGATTTCCTACGAGCAGTACTTC. The rearrangement links TRBV6-6 to TRBJ2-5, with D uncertain. The DNA end is more similar to TRBJ2-7, so the J call may be wrong. This CDR3 has 12 amino acids. Germline CDR1 MNHNY, CDR2 SVGAGI (reference sequence).

This chain joins TRBV6-1 and TRBJ1-1, with 7 bases lining up with TRBD1. Looked up from germline, CDR1 is MNHNS and CDR2 is SASEGT. The CDR3 covers 15 residues. V lost 2 bases, J lost 5 bases, and 8 bases stayed unmatched. Written as DNA, the CDR3 is TGTGCCAGCAGTGAACTCTCGACAGGGTGGACTGAAGCTTTCTTT. It codes for CASSELSTGWTEAFF.